The present TCR beta chain was sequenced within a study of patients and donors after allogeneic stem cell transplantation. This clonotype was seen more than once but under ten times. Trimming took 8 bases from V and 3 from J, leaving 14 bases between them. CDR1 MNHEY and CDR2 SVGEGT come from the germline V gene. CDR3 length: 13 amino acids. From the RT-PCR reads, TCRdb called clonotypes with MiXCR, one entry per CDR3 protein. The top ten clones hold 11% of a sample with a few hundred thousand distinct CDR3 sequences, around 41% of them seen once. This clonotype originated in a human donor who was either an allogeneic HSCT recipient or a stem cell or donor lymphocyte infusion donor (not recorded which). It is not recorded whose cells these are; they may come from a transplant donor. Specimen: blood, either unsorted or a sorted T cell fraction (not recorded which). The chain links TRBV6-2 or TRBV6-3 to TRBJ2-7; D may be TRBD1 or TRBD2 (6 bases each). The DNA of the CDR3 is TGTGCCAGCCAACAGGGAGGACTCTACGAGCAGTACTTC. This sequence encodes CASQQGGLYEQYF.